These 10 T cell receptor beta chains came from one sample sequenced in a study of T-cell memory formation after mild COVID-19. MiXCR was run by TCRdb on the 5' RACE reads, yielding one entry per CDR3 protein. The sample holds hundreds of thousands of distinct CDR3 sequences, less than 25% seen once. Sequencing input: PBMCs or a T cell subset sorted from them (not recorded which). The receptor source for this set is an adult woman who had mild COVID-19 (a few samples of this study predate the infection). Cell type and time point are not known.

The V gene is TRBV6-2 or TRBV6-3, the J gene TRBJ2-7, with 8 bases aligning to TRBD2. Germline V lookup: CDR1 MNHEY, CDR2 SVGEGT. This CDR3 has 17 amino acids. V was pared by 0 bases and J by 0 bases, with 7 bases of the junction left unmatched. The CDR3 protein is CASSYSFSRGDSYEQYF. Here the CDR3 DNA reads TGTGCCAGCAGTTACTCCTTTTCGCGGGGGGACTCCTACGAGCAGTACTTC.

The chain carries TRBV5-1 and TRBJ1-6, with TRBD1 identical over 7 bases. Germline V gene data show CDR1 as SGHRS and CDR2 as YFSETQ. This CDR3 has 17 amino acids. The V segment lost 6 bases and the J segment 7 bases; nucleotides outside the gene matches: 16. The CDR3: CASTQVARQGVNSPLHF. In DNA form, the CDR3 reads TGCGCCAGCACCCAGGTAGCCCGACAGGGTGTCAATTCACCCCTCCACTTT.

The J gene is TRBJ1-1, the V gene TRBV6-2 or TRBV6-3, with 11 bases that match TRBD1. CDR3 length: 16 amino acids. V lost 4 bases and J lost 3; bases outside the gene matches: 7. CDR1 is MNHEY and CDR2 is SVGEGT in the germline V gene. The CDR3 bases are TGTGCCAGCAGTTCCGGGACAGGGGGGGTTGACACTGAAGCTTTCTTT. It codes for CASSSGTGGVDTEAFF.

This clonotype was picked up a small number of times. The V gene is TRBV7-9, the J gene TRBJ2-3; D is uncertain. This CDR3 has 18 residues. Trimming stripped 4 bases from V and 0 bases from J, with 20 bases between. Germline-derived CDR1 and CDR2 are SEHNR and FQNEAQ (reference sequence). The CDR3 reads CASSSTARSGPSTDTQYF. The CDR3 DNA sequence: TGTGCCAGCAGCTCCACGGCGCGATCCGGGCCTAGCACAGATACGCAGTATTTT.

The CDR3 bases are TGTGCCAGCAGCCCCCAGGAAGGATCCCACTATGGCTACACCTTC. Amino acid sequence: CASSPQEGSHYGYTF. This sequence joins TRBV7-6 and TRBJ1-2; D unresolved. The CDR3 runs 15 residues. CDR1 is SGHVS and CDR2 is FNYEAQ in the germline V gene. Trimming removed 5 bases from V and 3 bases from J, with 16 bases in between.

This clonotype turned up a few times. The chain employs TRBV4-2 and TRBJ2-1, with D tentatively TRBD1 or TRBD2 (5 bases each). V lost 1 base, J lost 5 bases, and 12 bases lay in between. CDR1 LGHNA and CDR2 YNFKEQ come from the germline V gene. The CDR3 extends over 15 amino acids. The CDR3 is CASSQARDPHNEQFF. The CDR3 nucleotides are TGTGCCAGCAGCCAAGCGAGGGACCCTCACAATGAGCAGTTCTTC.

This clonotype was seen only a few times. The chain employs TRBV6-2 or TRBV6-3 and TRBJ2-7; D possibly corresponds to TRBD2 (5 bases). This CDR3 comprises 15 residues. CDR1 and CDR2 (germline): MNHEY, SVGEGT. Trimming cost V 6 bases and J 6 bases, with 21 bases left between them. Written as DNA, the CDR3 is TGTGCCAGCAGCCCCTGGACTCTAACCTTCTTCGAGCAGTACTTC. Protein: CASSPWTLTFFEQYF.

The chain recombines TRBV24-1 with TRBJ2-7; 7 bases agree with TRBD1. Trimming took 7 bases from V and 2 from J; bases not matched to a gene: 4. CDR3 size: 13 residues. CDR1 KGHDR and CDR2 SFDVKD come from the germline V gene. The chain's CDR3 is CATSSQGAYEQYF. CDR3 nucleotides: TGTGCCACCAGCTCCCAGGGGGCCTACGAGCAGTACTTC.

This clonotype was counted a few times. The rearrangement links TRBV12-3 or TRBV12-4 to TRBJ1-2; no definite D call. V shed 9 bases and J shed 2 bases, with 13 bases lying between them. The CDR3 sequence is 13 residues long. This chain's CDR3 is CASGGRVNYGYTF. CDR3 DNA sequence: TGTGCCAGTGGAGGACGAGTGAACTATGGCTACACCTTC.

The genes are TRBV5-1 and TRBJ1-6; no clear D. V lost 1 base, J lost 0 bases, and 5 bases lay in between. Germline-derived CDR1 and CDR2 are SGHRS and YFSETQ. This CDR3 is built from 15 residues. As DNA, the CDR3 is TGCGCCAGCAGCTTGACGAGCTCCTATAATTCACCCCTCCACTTT. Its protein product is CASSLTSSYNSPLHF.